One and the same sample provided the 19 T cell receptor beta chains below, sequenced in a study of control samples from healthy donors and cancer patients. Libraries were prepared by immunoSEQ multiplex PCR; TCRdb keeps only in-frame clonotypes and omits some of them. The table records about 89,000 clones, about 89% of them present only once. Sequenced: blood. The receptor set was obtained from a young man in good health.

The V gene is TRBV2, the J gene TRBJ2-5, with 8 bases identical to TRBD2. V dropped 2 bases and J dropped 4; count of bases not matched to a gene: 6. This CDR3 contains 15 residues. Germline CDR1 reads SNHLY; CDR2 reads FYNNEI. Here the CDR3 reads CASSERSRGAETQYF. In DNA form, the CDR3 reads TGTGCCAGCAGTGAACGATCGCGGGGGGCAGAGACCCAGTACTTC.

The rearrangement uses TRBV27 and TRBJ2-1; D is ambiguous. The CDR3 covers 16 residues. V lost 1 base, J lost 0 bases, and 10 bases lay in between. CDR1 and CDR2 (germline): MNHEY, SMNVEV (reference sequence). The CDR3 loop reads CASSLWGRSSYNEQFF. For the CDR3, the DNA is TGTGCCAGCAGTTTATGGGGTCGGAGCTCCTACAATGAGCAGTTCTTC.

The gene calls are TRBV11-3 and TRBJ1-1; unclear D gene. Germline loops: CDR1 SGHNT, CDR2 YENEEA. The CDR3 sequence is 13 residues long. Trimming pared 4 bases from V and 3 bases from J, leaving 9 bases between. The CDR3 loop reads CASSSDGYTEAFF. The DNA for the CDR3 is TGTGCCAGCAGCTCTGATGGGTACACTGAAGCTTTCTTT. Full variable domain (rest looked up from reference TRBV11-3 and TRBJ1-1): EAGVVQSPRYKIIEKKQPVAFWCNPISGHNTLYWYLQNLGQGPELLIRYENEEAVDDSQLPKDRFSAERLKGVDSTLKIQPAELGDSAVYLCASSSDGYTEAFFGQGTRLTVV.

The chain couples TRBV9 to TRBJ1-3; D is perhaps TRBD1 (6 bases). Germline-derived CDR1 and CDR2 are SGDLS and YYNGEE. CDR3 size: 17 residues. V lost 4 bases and J lost 3, with 20 bases in between. CDR3 residues: CASSIRDIESGGNTIYF. The CDR3 DNA reads TGTGCCAGCAGCATTCGGGACATAGAATCGGGTGGAAACACCATATATTTT.

The chain couples TRBV5-5 to TRBJ1-2, with D possibly being TRBD1 (6 bases). The CDR3 runs 15 residues. V lost 3 bases to trimming and J lost 0 bases, with 12 bases between them. CDR1 SGHKS and CDR2 YYEKEE come from the germline V gene (reference sequence). The CDR3 sequence is CASSYGQLANYGYTF. DNA of the CDR3: TGTGCCAGCAGCTATGGACAGTTAGCTAACTATGGCTACACCTTC.

The rearrangement joins TRBV7-3 to TRBJ1-2, with D maybe TRBD1 (6 bases). The V gene's germline CDR1 is SGHTA and CDR2 FQGTGA. CDR3 length equals 13 residues. V was shortened by 1 base and J by 7 bases, with 10 bases between the two germline ends. The CDR3 region is CASSLNGGAGYTF. The CDR3 DNA reads TGTGCCAGCAGCTTAAACGGGGGGGCTGGCTACACCTTC.

This chain connects TRBV21-1 to TRBJ2-7; the table's D gene call, TRBD2, was not cross checked with the DNA. TRBV21-1 is a pseudogene locus. The CDR3 extends over 17 amino acids. CDR3 DNA sequence: TGTGCCAGCGGCGCTAGGCCCCTAGCGGGGGGGCTCAACGAGCAGTACGTC. Its translation: CASGARPLAGGLNEQYV.

The chain recombines TRBV5-4 with TRBJ2-1; 7 nucleotides agree with TRBD1. Germline trimming cut 2 bases from V and 7 bases from J; bases unmatched to any gene: 6. Germline V gene lookup returns CDR1 SGHNT and CDR2 YYREEE (reference sequence). The CDR3 loop spans 14 amino acids. The CDR3 here is CASSFRQGGNEQFF. For the CDR3, the DNA is TGTGCCAGCAGCTTCCGACAGGGTGGGAATGAGCAGTTCTTC.

This clone was found once. This sequence joins TRBV18 and TRBJ2-6; 11 bases agree with TRBD1. V lost 3 bases and J lost 1; bases outside the gene matches: 5. Per the germline V gene, CDR1 is KGHSH and CDR2 is LQKENI. This CDR3 is built from 18 residues. CDR3: CASSPPDRGLSGANVLTF. The CDR3, as DNA: TGTGCCAGCTCACCCCCGGACAGGGGGCTATCTGGGGCCAACGTCCTGACTTTC.

The chain combines TRBV7-3 with TRBJ1-1; 9 nucleotides match TRBD1. The CDR3 has 17 amino acids. Germline V CDR1 and CDR2: SGHTA, FQGTGA. V was pared by 11 bases and J by 4 bases, with 20 bases of the junction left unmatched. CDR3 sequence (DNA): TGTGCCCGCCGCTGGCCCGGGACAGGGAAGTGTTGCACTGAAGCTTTCTTT. It yields the protein CARRWPGTGKCCTEAFF. Looking up the rest from reference TRBV7-3 and TRBJ1-1 gives the full variable domain: GAGVSQTPSNKVTEKGKYVELRCDPISGHTALYWYRQSLGQGPEFLIYFQGTGAADDSGLPNDRFFAVRPEGSVSTLKIQRTERGDSAVYLCARRWPGTGKCCTEAFFGQGTRLTVV.

The CDR3 DNA sequence: TGCGCCAGCAGCCCGGGACTAGCGGGGTCTTCCTACAATGAGCAGTTCTTC. It is translated as CASSPGLAGSSYNEQFF. V is TRBV5-1 and J is TRBJ2-1; 13 bases are shared with TRBD2. CDR3 length: 17 residues. J lost 1 base, V lost 4 bases, and 5 bases had no gene match. CDR1 is SGHRS, CDR2 YFSETQ, per germline.

The genes are TRBV19 and TRBJ2-5; D may be TRBD1 or TRBD2 (6 bases each). CDR3 size: 14 residues. The germline gives CDR1 LNHDA, CDR2 SQIVND (reference sequence). V was trimmed by 1 base and J by 5 bases, leaving 11 bases between them. The CDR3 protein is CASSIVGGLETQYF. In DNA form, the CDR3 reads TGTGCCAGTAGTATAGTTGGGGGGCTCGAGACCCAGTACTTC.

This chain connects TRBV9 to TRBJ1-1, with D unresolved. This CDR3 contains 16 residues. CDR1 and CDR2 from the germline V gene are SGDLS and YYNGEE. V was cut by 1 base and J by 5 bases, with 18 bases left in between. The CDR3 DNA reads as TGTGCCAGCAGCGTATTCGATGAAATAACAAATACTGAAGCTTTCTTT. The encoded protein is CASSVFDEITNTEAFF.

The rearrangement joins TRBV5-1 to TRBJ1-2; the D gene is possibly TRBD1 (5 bases). V lost 2 bases, J lost 3 bases, and 14 bases lay in between. Germline V gene lookup returns CDR1 SGHRS and CDR2 YFSETQ. The CDR3 has 15 amino acids. CDR3 DNA sequence: TGCGCCAGCAGCTTTGGAGGGGAGCCCCACTATGGCTACACCTTC. The encoded protein is CASSFGGEPHYGYTF.

This clone was recorded once. This chain joins TRBV7-9 and TRBJ2-1; possibly TRBD1 for D (6 bases). The CDR3 sequence is 15 residues long. Germline CDR1 and CDR2: SEHNR and FQNEAQ (reference sequence). V lost 4 bases, J lost 2 bases, and 12 bases lay in between. The CDR3 sequence: CASSSYREPYNEQFF. Here the CDR3 DNA reads TGTGCCAGCAGCTCCTACAGGGAACCCTACAATGAGCAGTTCTTC. The entire variable domain, with the rest obtained from reference TRBV7-9 and TRBJ2-1, is as follows: DTGVSQNPRHKITKRGQNVTFRCDPISEHNRLYWYRQTLGQGPEFLTYFQNEAQLEKSRLLSDRFSAERPKGSFSTLEIQRTEQGDSAMYLCASSSYREPYNEQFFGPGTRLTVL.

This chain links TRBV5-1 with TRBJ2-5; 12 bases agree with TRBD2. The CDR3 extends over 14 amino acids. Unmatched junction bases numbered 2, after V lost 3 bases and J lost 5 bases. Germline assignment: CDR1 SGHRS and CDR2 YFSETQ. CDR3 residues: CASSSGTSGETQYF. The CDR3 DNA reads TGCGCCAGCAGCTCCGGGACTAGCGGGGAGACCCAGTACTTC. Full variable domain (missing parts from reference TRBV5-1 and TRBJ2-5): KAGVTQTPRYLIKTRGQQVTLSCSPISGHRSVSWYQQTPGQGLQFLFEYFSETQRNKGNFPGRFSGRQFSNSRSEMNVSTLELGDSALYLCASSSGTSGETQYFGPGTRLLVL.

A remark on this clone: At one boundary the junction diverges from the germline segment, which might be a read error. This chain links TRBV11-2 with TRBJ2-7; D is unclear. Germline V gives CDR1 SGHAT, CDR2 FQNNGV. The CDR3 loop spans 14 amino acids. CDR3 sequence: CANSLDRLAYEQYF. CDR3 coding DNA: TGTGCCAACAGCTTAGATCGATTGGCCTACGAGCAGTACTTC.

The rearrangement links TRBV6-5 to TRBJ1-4; D might be TRBD1 (6 bases). Looked up from germline, CDR1 is MNHEY and CDR2 is SVGAGI. The CDR3 loop spans 15 amino acids. Between the trimmed V and J ends, which lost 0 bases and 6 bases, there was a span of 11 bases. Written as DNA, the CDR3 is TGTGCCAGCAGTTACTCGGGGGGCACCTATGAAAAACTGTTTTTT. It yields the protein CASSYSGGTYEKLFF.

V is TRBV19 and J is TRBJ2-1; D tentatively fits TRBD1 or TRBD2 (5 bases each). CDR1 is LNHDA and CDR2 is SQIVND in the germline V gene (reference sequence). The CDR3 has 15 residues. Trimming cost V 1 base and J 1 base, with 8 bases left between them. The CDR3 reads CASSIVGASYNEQFF. The CDR3, as DNA: TGTGCCAGTAGTATAGTCGGGGCTTCCTACAATGAGCAGTTCTTC.